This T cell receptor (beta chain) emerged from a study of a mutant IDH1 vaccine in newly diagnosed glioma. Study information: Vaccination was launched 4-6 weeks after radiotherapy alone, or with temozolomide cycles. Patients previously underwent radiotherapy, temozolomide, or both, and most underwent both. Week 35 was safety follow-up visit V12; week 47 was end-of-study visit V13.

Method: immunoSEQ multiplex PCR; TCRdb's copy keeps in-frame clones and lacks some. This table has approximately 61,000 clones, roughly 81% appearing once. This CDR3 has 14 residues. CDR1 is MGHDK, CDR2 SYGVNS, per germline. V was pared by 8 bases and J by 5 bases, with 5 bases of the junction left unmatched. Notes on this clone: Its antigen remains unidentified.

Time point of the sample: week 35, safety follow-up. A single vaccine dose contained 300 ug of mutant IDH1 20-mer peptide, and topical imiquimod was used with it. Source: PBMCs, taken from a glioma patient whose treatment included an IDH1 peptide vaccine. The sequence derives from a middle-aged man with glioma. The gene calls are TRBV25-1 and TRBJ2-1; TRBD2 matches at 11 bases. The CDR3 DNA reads TGTGCCAGCGAACTAGCGGGGGTTAACAATGAGCAGTTCTTC. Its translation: CASELAGVNNEQFF. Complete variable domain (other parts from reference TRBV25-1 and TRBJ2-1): EADIYQTPRYLVIGTGKKITLECSQTMGHDKMYWYQQDPGMELHLIHYSYGVNSTEKGDLSSESTVSRIRTEHFPLTLESARPSHTSQYLCASELAGVNNEQFFGPGTRLTVL.